These 3 T cell receptor beta chains were all obtained from the same sample, sequenced in a study of radiotherapy plus CTLA-4 blockade in lung cancer. Some clones are missing from TCRdb's copy, which holds only in-frame ones; the method was immunoSEQ multiplex PCR. The sample yields approximately 100,000 clones, more than 75% seen once. The sample here was peripheral blood, taken from a patient treated with radiotherapy plus ipilimumab. All receptors derive from a human donor with non-small cell lung cancer who had a partial response to radiotherapy plus ipilimumab.

The V call is TRBV5-1, the J call TRBJ2-1; TRBD2 matches at 10 bases. CDR1 is SGHRS and CDR2 is YFSETQ in the germline V gene. The CDR3 sequence is 15 residues long. V shed 0 bases and J 5 bases; nucleotides not matched to a gene: 2. The CDR3 coding sequence is TGCGCCAGCAGCTTGGGGACTAGCGGAAACAATGAGCAGTTCTTC. Residues: CASSLGTSGNNEQFF. The full variable domain, its missing parts supplied by reference TRBV5-1 and TRBJ2-1, is KAGVTQTPRYLIKTRGQQVTLSCSPISGHRSVSWYQQTPGQGLQFLFEYFSETQRNKGNFPGRFSGRQFSNSRSEMNVSTLELGDSALYLCASSLGTSGNNEQFFGPGTRLTVL.

CDR3 coding DNA: TGCAGCGCACGGCAGGGGGTGAACACTGAAGCTTTCTTT. Residues: CSARQGVNTEAFF. The rearrangement links TRBV29-1 to TRBJ1-1; 7 bases line up with TRBD1. This CDR3 is 13 amino acids long. The germline CDR1 and CDR2 sequences are SQVTM and ANQGSEA. The trim removed 7 bases at V and 0 bases at J, leaving 5 bases unmatched.

This clone was seen a single time. The CDR3 DNA follows: TGTGCCAGCAGTGTTTCGGCAGGTTACAATGAGCAGTTCTTC. Translation: CASSVSAGYNEQFF. V is TRBV6-4 and J is TRBJ2-1; D gene ambiguous. Germline loops: CDR1 MRHNA, CDR2 SNTAGT. This CDR3 is 14 amino acids long. Trimming shortened V by 4 bases and J by 4 bases, and 11 bases separated the two germline ends.